Below, 13 T cell receptor beta chains from the same sample are listed, as sequenced in a study of siplizumab effects on memory and regulatory T cells. Clones were read by immunoSEQ multiplex PCR, and TCRdb kept only the in-frame ones, dropping some. The top ten hold about 0.41% of the sample, which has 60,000 to 65,000 clones, around three quarters seen once. The source material was memory CD4+ T cells sorted from blood. These receptors were taken from a human donor in good health.

The chain has TRBV19 and TRBJ1-1, with D unclear. Germline values: CDR1 LNHDA, CDR2 SQIVND (reference sequence). This CDR3 region has 13 residues. Trimming took 4 bases from V and 1 from J, leaving 7 bases between them. The CDR3 DNA reads as TGTGCCAGTAGTACATCGGGGAACACTGAAGCTTTCTTT. Protein sequence: CASSTSGNTEAFF.

The V call is TRBV5-1, the J call TRBJ2-1, with 13 bases matching TRBD2. CDR1 is SGHRS and CDR2 is YFSETQ in the germline V gene. Germline trimming cut 6 bases from V and 7 bases from J; bases unmatched to any gene: 7. This CDR3 has 15 residues. DNA of the CDR3: TGCGCCAGCACCCTACTAGCGGGGGGGCCGAATGAGCAGTTCTTC. It codes for CASTLLAGGPNEQFF. Variable domain in full (rest from reference TRBV5-1 and TRBJ2-1): KAGVTQTPRYLIKTRGQQVTLSCSPISGHRSVSWYQQTPGQGLQFLFEYFSETQRNKGNFPGRFSGRQFSNSRSEMNVSTLELGDSALYLCASTLLAGGPNEQFFGPGTRLTVL.

The rearrangement joins TRBV21-1 to TRBJ2-5; the table gives TRBD2 as D, unverified against the DNA. TRBV21-1 corresponds to a pseudogene. The CDR3 length is 13 residues. The CDR3 nucleotides read TGTGCCAGCGGGCCGGGGGGCGGTGAGACCCAGTACTTC. Protein: CASGPGGGETQYF.

The sample holds one count of this clone. The genes are TRBV7-3 and TRBJ2-1, with D possibly TRBD1 on 6 matching bases. The germline V gene has CDR1 SGHTA and CDR2 FQGTGA. The V end lost 5 bases, the J end lost 5 bases, and 10 bases lay between the germline ends. The CDR3 sequence is 13 residues long. Here the CDR3 DNA reads TGTGCCAGCAGCCTGGACAGAAACAATGAGCAGTTCTTC. Translated, it gives CASSLDRNNEQFF.

The V gene is TRBV30, the J gene TRBJ2-1; D is unresolved. The germline gives CDR1 GTSNPN, CDR2 SVGIG (reference sequence). V was shortened by 4 bases and J by 0 bases, with 4 bases between the two germline ends. There are 12 residues in the CDR3. The CDR3 DNA reads TGTGCCTGGACTCTCTCCTACAATGAGCAGTTCTTC. Translating gives CAWTLSYNEQFF.

The J gene is TRBJ2-7, the V gene TRBV6-1; 9 bases are a match to TRBD2. The V segment lost 6 bases and the J segment 6 bases; nucleotides outside the gene matches: 12. This CDR3 comprises 15 residues. In germline, CDR1 is MNHNS, CDR2 SASEGT. The CDR3 nucleotides are TGTGCCAGCAGACCTTCGATTAGCGGGGGATTCGAGCAGTACTTC. Protein: CASRPSISGGFEQYF.

This clone appeared many times. The chain has TRBV4-1 and TRBJ2-7; D could derive from TRBD1 or TRBD2 (5 bases each). Trimming removed 5 bases from V and 3 bases from J, with 17 bases in between. The CDR3 has 15 residues. CDR1 MGHRA and CDR2 YSYEKL come from the germline V gene. CDR3 in DNA: TGCGCCAGCAGCGGCCGGGACCCCCGGGACTACGAGCAGTACTTC. Its translation: CASSGRDPRDYEQYF.

This clone was detected a few times. The J gene is TRBJ1-2, the V gene TRBV28; D is ambiguous. Germline V CDR1 and CDR2: MDHEN, SYDVKM. The CDR3 totals 14 residues. The V and J ends lost 5 bases and 4 bases respectively, with 14 bases between them. The CDR3 loop is CASSPGARTYGYTF. CDR3 bases: TGTGCCAGCAGTCCCGGAGCCAGGACCTATGGCTACACCTTC.

J is TRBJ2-7 and V is TRBV7-9; 7 bases are a match to TRBD1. Germline V gene data show CDR1 as SEHNR and CDR2 as FQNEAQ (reference sequence). Losses at the gene ends were 6 bases for V and 6 bases for J; bases not matched to a gene: 5. This CDR3 comprises 12 residues. The CDR3 bases are TGTGCCAGCAGTCGGCCAGGGGGCGAGCAGTACTTC. This translates into CASSRPGGEQYF. Supplemented by reference TRBV7-9 and TRBJ2-7, the full variable domain reads DTGVSQNPRHKITKRGQNVTFRCDPISEHNRLYWYRQTLGQGPEFLTYFQNEAQLEKSRLLSDRFSAERPKGSFSTLEIQRTEQGDSAMYLCASSRPGGEQYFGPGTRLTVT.

The chain joins TRBV11-2 to TRBJ2-3, with D uncertain. CDR1 SGHAT and CDR2 FQNNGV come from the germline V gene. Trimming cost V 2 bases and J 2 bases, with 8 bases left between them. The CDR3 extends over 14 amino acids. Here the CDR3 reads CASSLSWVTDTQYF. The CDR3 DNA sequence: TGTGCCAGCAGCTTAAGTTGGGTCACAGATACGCAGTATTTT.

V usage is TRBV7-3 and J usage is TRBJ2-5; TRBD2 might be the D (6 bases). V lost 5 bases, J lost 2 bases, and 9 bases lay in between. The germline V gene has CDR1 SGHTA and CDR2 FQGTGA. CDR3 length: 13 residues. CDR3 nucleotide sequence: TGTGCCAGCAGCCAAGGACTACAAGAGACCCAGTACTTC. Protein sequence: CASSQGLQETQYF. Combining the CDR3 with reference TRBV7-3 and TRBJ2-5 gives the whole variable domain GAGVSQTPSNKVTEKGKYVELRCDPISGHTALYWYRQSLGQGPEFLIYFQGTGAADDSGLPNDRFFAVRPEGSVSTLKIQRTERGDSAVYLCASSQGLQETQYFGPGTRLLVL.

The sample holds one count of this clone. This chain joins TRBV6-4 and TRBJ1-1; D is unresolved. Germline V gene lookup returns CDR1 MRHNA and CDR2 SNTAGT. This CDR3 contains 13 residues. The ends were cut back, 5 bases at V and 2 bases at J, with 9 bases in the middle. CDR3 DNA: TGTGCCAGCAGTAGCCACGAAAACACTGAAGCTTTCTTT. As protein: CASSSHENTEAFF.

This clone was counted a few times. The identical CDR3 is also encoded by other nucleotide sequences in the sample. The rearrangement joins TRBV19 to TRBJ2-2; maybe TRBD2 (5 bases). The V gene lost 3 bases and the J gene lost 3 bases, with 11 bases spanning the gap. Germline V gene sequence: CDR1 LNHDA, CDR2 SQIVND (reference sequence). This CDR3 spans 15 amino acids. CDR3 nucleotide sequence: TGTGCCAGTAGTATTGGAGGAAGGTACACCGGGGAGCTGTTTTTT. It codes for CASSIGGRYTGELFF.